This T cell receptor beta chain appears in the sequencing data of a study of neurological immune-mediated disorders. Study-wide points: No expanded-clone CDR3 amino acid sequence recurred across subjects, suggesting private TCR-beta repertoires.

TCRdb re-derived calls from the 5' RACE reads in MiXCR, one entry per CDR3 protein. This repertoire shows more than 70,000 distinct CDR3 sequences, 9.5% to 13% found once; its top ten account for approximately 9.5%. Time point reported: longitudinal time-point 1 (baseline). This clonotype has a count of ten or more. The antigen is not known. Sample: PBMCs. This sequence originates from a man aged 25 to 40 in good health.

CDR3 loop: CAISERRVENTEAFF. The CDR3 coding sequence is TGTGCCATCAGTGAGCGGAGGGTCGAGAACACTGAAGCTTTCTTT. This chain connects TRBV10-3 to TRBJ1-1; no clear D. This CDR3 has 15 amino acids. Germline CDR1 reads ENHRY; CDR2 reads SYGVKD. V was shortened by 2 bases and J by 1 base, with 11 bases between the two germline ends.